This T cell receptor (beta chain) was observed in a study of control samples from healthy donors and cancer patients. The germline V and J ends were trimmed by 2 bases and 9 bases, with 11 bases remaining between them. CDR1 is MGHDK and CDR2 is SYGVNS in the germline V gene. The CDR3 runs to 13 residues. Measured with immunoSEQ multiplex PCR; TCRdb has only the in-frame clones, and not every one. The sample has 100,000 to 150,000 clones, about 95% seen once; the top ten hold 3.5% to 4%. The rearrangement joins TRBV25-1 to TRBJ2-1; the D call may be TRBD1 or TRBD2 (5 bases each). Material: blood. The receptor's source is a man aged 30 to 39 in good health. CDR3 DNA: TGTGCCAGCAGTGAAGGGGGTATTCCTGAGCAGTTCTTC. Encoded protein: CASSEGGIPEQFF.